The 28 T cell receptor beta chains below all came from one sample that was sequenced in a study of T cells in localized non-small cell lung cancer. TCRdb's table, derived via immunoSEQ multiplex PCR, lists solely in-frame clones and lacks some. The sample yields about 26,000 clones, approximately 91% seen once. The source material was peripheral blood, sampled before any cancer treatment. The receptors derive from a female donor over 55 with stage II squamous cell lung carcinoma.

The CDR3 DNA reads TGCGCCAGCAGCTTGGATGAAGGCAGGGCGAACACTGAAGCTTTCTTT. This translates into CASSLDEGRANTEAFF. The V call is TRBV5-1, the J call TRBJ1-1, with D maybe TRBD1 (5 bases). Deletions cut 0 bases from V and 1 base from J, with 13 bases between. Germline V lookup: CDR1 SGHRS, CDR2 YFSETQ. CDR3 length: 16 amino acids.

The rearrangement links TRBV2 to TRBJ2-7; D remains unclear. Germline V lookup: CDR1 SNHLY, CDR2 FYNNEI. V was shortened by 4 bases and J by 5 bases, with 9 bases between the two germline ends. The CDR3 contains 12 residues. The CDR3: CASSVGGDEQYF. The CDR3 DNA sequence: TGTGCCAGCAGTGTAGGCGGAGACGAGCAGTACTTC.

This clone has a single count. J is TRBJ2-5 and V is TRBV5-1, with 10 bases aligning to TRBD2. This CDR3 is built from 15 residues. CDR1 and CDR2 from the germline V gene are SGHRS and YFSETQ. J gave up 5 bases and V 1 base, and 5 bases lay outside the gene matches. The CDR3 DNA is TGCGCCAGCAGCTTGCCTAGCGGGAGTGGTGAGACCCAGTACTTC. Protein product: CASSLPSGSGETQYF.

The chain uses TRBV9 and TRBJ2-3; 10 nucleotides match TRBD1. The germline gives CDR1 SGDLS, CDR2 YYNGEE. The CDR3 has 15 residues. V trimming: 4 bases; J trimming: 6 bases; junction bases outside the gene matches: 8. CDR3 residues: CASSTGQGTMDTQYF. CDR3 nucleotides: TGTGCCAGCAGCACGGGACAGGGGACGATGGATACGCAGTATTTT.

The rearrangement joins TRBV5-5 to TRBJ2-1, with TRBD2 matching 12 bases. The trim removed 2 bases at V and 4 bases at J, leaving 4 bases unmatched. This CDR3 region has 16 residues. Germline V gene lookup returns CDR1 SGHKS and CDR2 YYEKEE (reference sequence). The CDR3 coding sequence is TGTGCCAGCAGCTTACCGACTAGCGGGAGTTACAATGAGCAGTTCTTC. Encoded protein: CASSLPTSGSYNEQFF.

The CDR3 coding sequence is TGTGCCAGCACCTACCGGGGGTCTGGGGGCTACACCTTC. Translating gives CASTYRGSGGYTF. The J gene is TRBJ1-2, the V gene TRBV6-5; possible D gene TRBD1, 5 bases. The germline V gene encodes CDR1 MNHEY and CDR2 SVGAGI. The CDR3 totals 13 residues. V lost 7 bases and J 8 bases, leaving 17 bases between the germline ends.

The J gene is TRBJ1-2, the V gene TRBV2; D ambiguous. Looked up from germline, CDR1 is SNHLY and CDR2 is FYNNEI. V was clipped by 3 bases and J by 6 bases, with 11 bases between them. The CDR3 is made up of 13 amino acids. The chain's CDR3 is CASSDTRKHGYTF. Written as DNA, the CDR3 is TGTGCCAGCAGTGACACCCGGAAACATGGCTACACCTTC.

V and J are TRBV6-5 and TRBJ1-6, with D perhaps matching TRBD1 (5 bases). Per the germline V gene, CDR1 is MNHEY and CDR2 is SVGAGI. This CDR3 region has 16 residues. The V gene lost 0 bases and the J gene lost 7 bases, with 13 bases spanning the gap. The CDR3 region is CASSYSGRLRNSPLHF. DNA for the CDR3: TGTGCCAGCAGTTACTCGGGGCGCCTCAGGAATTCACCCCTCCACTTT.

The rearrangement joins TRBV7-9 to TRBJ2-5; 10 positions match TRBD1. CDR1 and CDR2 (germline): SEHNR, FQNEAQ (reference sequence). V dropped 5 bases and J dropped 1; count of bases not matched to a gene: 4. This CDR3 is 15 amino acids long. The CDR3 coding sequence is TGTGCCAGCAGCATCGGGACAGGGGCCCAAGAGACCCAGTACTTC. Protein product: CASSIGTGAQETQYF.

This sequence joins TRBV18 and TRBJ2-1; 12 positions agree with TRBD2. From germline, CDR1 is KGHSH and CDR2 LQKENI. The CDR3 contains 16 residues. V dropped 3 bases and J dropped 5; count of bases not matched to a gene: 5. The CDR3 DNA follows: TGTGCCAGCTCACCGGACCTAGCGGGGGGGAACAATGAGCAGTTCTTC. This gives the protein CASSPDLAGGNNEQFF.

CDR3 coding DNA: TGTGCCGGAGGAGCCGGTTGGGGGGACGAGCAGTACTTC. Residues: CAGGAGWGDEQYF. The rearrangement joins TRBV7-2 to TRBJ2-7, with D maybe TRBD2 (6 bases). The germline V and J ends were trimmed by 11 bases and 5 bases, with 19 bases remaining between them. Germline V gene lookup returns CDR1 SGHTA and CDR2 FQGNSA. The CDR3 runs to 13 residues.

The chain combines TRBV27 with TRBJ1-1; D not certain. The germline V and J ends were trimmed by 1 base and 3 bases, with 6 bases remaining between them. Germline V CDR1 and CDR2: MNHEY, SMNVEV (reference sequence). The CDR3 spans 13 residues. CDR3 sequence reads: CASSLLSDTEAFF. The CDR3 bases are TGTGCCAGCAGTTTATTGTCCGACACTGAAGCTTTCTTT.

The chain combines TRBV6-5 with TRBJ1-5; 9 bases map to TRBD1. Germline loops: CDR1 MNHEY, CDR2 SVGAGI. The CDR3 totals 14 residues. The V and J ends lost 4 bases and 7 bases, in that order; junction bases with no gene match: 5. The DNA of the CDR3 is TGTGCCAGCAGTTTTACAGGGGGCGCGCAGCCCCAGCATTTT. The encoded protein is CASSFTGGAQPQHF.

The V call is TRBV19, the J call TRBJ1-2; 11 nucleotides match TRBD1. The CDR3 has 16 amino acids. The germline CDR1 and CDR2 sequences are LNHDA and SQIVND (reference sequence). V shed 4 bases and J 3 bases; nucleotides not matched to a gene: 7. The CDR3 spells CASSTLRTGGYYGYTF. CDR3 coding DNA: TGTGCCAGTAGTACCCTACGGACAGGGGGCTACTATGGCTACACCTTC.

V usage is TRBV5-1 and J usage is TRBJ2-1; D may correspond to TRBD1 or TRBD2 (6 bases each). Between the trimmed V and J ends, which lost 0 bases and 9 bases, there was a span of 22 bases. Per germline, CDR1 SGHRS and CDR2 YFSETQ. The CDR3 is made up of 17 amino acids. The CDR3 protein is CASSLEPQQGGSGEQFF. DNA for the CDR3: TGCGCCAGCAGCTTGGAGCCACAACAGGGAGGTAGTGGTGAGCAGTTCTTC.

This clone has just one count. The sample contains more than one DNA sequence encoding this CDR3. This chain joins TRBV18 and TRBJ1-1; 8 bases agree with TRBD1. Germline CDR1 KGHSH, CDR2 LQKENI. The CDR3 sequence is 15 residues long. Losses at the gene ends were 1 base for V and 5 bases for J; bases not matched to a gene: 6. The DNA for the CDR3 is TGTGCCAGCTCACCACAAGGACAGGGACGGACTGAAGCTTTCTTT. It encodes CASSPQGQGRTEAFF.

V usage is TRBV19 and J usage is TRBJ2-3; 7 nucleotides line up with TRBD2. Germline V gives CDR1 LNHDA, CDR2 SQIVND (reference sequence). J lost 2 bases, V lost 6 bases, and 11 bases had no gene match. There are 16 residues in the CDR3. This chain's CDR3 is CASSPELANPTDTQYF. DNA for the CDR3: TGTGCCAGTAGCCCGGAACTAGCGAACCCCACAGATACGCAGTATTTT.

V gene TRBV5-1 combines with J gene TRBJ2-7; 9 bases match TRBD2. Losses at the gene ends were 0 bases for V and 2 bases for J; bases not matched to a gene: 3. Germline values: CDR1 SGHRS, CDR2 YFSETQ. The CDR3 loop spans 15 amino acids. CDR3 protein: CASSLASSGTYEQYF. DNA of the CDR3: TGCGCCAGCAGCTTGGCCTCTAGCGGGACCTACGAGCAGTACTTC.

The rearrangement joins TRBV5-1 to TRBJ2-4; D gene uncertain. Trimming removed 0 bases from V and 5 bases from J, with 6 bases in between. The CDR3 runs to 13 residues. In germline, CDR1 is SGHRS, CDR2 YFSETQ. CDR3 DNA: TGCGCCAGCAGCTTGGGGGCGGAAAACATTCAGTACTTC. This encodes CASSLGAENIQYF.

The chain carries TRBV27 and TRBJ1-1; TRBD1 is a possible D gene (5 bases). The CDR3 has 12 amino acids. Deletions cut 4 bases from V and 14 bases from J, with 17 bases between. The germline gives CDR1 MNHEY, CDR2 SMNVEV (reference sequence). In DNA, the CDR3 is TGTGCCAGCAGTTCCCCCGGGACCCCTTCCTTCTTT. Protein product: CASSSPGTPSFF.

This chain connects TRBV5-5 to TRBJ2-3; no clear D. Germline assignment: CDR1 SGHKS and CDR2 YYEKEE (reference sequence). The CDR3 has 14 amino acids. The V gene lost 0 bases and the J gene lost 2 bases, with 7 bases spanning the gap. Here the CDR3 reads CASSLADPTDTQYF. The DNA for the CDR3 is TGTGCCAGCAGCTTGGCCGATCCCACAGATACGCAGTATTTT.

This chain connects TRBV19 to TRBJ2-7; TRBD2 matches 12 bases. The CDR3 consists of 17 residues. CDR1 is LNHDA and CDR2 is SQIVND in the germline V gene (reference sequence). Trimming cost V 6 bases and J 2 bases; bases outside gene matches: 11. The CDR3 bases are TGTGCCAGTAGCCCCTCCTCGGGACTAGCGGGTACCTACGAGCAGTACTTC. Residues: CASSPSSGLAGTYEQYF.

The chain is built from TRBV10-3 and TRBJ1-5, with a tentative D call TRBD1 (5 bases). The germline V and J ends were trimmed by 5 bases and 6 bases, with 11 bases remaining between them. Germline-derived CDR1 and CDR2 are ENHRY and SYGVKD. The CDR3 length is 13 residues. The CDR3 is CAISRGEGQPQHF. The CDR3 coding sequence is TGTGCCATCAGTCGGGGGGAGGGTCAGCCCCAGCATTTT.

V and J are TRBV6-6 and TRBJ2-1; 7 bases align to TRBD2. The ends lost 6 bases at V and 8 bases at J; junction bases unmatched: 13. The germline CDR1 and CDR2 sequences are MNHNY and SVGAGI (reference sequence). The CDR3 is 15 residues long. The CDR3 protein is CASSFPAGTKDEQFF. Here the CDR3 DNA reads TGTGCCAGCAGCTTTCCAGCCGGGACTAAGGATGAGCAGTTCTTC.

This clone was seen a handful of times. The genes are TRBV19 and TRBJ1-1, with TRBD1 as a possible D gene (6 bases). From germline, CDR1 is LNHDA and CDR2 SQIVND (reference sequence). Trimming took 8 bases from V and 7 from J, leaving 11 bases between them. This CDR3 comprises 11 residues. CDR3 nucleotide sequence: TGTGCCAGTCGGGACATTCGTGAAGCTTTCTTT. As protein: CASRDIREAFF. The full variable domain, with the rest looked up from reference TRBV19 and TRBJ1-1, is DGGITQSPKYLFRKEGQNVTLSCEQNLNHDAMYWYRQDPGQGLRLIYYSQIVNDFQKGDIAEGYSVSREKKESFPLTVTSAQKNPTAFYLCASRDIREAFFGQGTRLTVV.

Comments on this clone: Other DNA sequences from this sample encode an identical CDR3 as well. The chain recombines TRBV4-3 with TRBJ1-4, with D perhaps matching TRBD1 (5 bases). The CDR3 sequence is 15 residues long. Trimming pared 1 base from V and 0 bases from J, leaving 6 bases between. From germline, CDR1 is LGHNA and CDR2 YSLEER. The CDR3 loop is CASSQGGTTNEKLFF. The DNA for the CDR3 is TGCGCCAGCAGCCAAGGGGGGACAACTAATGAAAAACTGTTTTTT.

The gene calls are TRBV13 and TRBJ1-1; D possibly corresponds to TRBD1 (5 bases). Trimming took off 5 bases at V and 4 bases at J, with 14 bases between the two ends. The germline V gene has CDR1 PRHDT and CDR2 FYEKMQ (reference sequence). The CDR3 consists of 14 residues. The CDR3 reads CASSKLAGVTEAFF. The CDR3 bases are TGTGCCAGCAGCAAACTCGCGGGGGTCACTGAAGCTTTCTTT. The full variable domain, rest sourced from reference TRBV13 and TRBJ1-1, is AAGVIQSPRHLIKEKRETATLKCYPIPRHDTVYWYQQGPGQDPQFLISFYEKMQSDKGSIPDRFSAQQFSDYHSELNMSSLELGDSALYFCASSKLAGVTEAFFGQGTRLTVV.

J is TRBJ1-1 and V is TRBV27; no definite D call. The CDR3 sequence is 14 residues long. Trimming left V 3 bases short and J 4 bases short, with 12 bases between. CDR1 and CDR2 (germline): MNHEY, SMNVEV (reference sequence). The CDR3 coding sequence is TGTGCCAGCAGTTTCTCACCGACCATCACTGAAGCTTTCTTT. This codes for CASSFSPTITEAFF.